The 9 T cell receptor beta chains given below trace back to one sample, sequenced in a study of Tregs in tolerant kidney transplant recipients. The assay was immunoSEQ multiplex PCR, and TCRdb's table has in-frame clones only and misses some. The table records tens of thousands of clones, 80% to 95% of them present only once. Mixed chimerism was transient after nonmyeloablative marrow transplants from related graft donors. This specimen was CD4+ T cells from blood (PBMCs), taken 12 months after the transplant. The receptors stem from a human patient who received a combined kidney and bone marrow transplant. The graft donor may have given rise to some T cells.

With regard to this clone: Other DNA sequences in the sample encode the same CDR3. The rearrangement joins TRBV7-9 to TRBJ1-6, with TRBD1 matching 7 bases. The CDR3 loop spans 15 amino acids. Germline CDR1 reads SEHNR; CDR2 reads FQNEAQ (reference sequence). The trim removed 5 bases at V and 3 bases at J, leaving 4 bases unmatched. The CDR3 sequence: CASSTGDSYNSPLHF. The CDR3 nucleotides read TGTGCCAGCAGCACCGGGGACAGCTATAATTCACCCCTCCACTTT.

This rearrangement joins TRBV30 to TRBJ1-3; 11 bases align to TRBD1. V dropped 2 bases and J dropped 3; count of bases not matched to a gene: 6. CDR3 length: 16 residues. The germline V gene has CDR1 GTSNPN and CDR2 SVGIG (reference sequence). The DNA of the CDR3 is TGTGCCTGGAGTAACCCGGGACAGGGGGTTGGAAACACCATATATTTT. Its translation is CAWSNPGQGVGNTIYF.

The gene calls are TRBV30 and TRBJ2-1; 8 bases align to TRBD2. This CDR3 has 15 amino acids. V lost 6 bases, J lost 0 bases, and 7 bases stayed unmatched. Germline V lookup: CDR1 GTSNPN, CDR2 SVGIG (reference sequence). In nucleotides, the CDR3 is TGTGCCTGCCCTCTAAGCGGGAGCTCCTACAATGAGCAGTTCTTC. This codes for CACPLSGSSYNEQFF.

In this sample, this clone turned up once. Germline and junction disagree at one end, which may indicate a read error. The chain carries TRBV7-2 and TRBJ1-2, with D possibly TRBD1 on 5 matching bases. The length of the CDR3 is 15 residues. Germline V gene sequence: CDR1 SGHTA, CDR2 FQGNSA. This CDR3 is CVSSLAGGTNYGYTF. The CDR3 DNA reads TGTGTCAGCAGCTTAGCGGGGGGGACTAACTATGGCTACACCTTC.

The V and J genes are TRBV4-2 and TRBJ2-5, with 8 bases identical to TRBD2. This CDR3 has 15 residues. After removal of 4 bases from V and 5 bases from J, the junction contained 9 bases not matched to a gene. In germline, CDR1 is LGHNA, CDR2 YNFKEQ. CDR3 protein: CASSRGLLAGETQYF. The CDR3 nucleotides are TGTGCCAGCAGCCGAGGACTATTAGCGGGGGAGACCCAGTACTTC.

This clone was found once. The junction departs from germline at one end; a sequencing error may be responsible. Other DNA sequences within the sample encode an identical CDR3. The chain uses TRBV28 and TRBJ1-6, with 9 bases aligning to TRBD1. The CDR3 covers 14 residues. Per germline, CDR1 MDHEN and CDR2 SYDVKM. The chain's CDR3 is CASTTGGVYSPLHF. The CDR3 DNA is TGTGCCAGCACCACAGGGGGCGTGTATTCCCCCCTCCACTTT.

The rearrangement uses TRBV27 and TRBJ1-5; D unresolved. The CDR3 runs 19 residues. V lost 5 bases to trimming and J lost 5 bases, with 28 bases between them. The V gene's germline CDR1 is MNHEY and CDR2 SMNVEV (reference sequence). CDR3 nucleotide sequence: TGTGCCAGCAGTCCTTCATTCTGGTACCGGGAAGACGGGCATCAGCCCCAGCATTTT. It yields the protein CASSPSFWYREDGHQPQHF.

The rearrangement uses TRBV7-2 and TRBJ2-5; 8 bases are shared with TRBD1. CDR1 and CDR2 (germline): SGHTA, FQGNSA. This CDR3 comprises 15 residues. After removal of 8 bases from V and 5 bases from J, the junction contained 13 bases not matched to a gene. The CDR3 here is CASCQKGDRHETQYF. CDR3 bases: TGTGCCAGCTGCCAGAAGGGGGACAGGCACGAGACCCAGTACTTC.

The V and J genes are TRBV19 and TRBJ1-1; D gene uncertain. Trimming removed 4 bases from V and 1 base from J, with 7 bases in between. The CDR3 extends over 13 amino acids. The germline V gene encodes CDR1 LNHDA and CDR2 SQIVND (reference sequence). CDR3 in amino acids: CASSTQANTEAFF. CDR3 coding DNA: TGTGCCAGTAGTACGCAGGCGAACACTGAAGCTTTCTTT.